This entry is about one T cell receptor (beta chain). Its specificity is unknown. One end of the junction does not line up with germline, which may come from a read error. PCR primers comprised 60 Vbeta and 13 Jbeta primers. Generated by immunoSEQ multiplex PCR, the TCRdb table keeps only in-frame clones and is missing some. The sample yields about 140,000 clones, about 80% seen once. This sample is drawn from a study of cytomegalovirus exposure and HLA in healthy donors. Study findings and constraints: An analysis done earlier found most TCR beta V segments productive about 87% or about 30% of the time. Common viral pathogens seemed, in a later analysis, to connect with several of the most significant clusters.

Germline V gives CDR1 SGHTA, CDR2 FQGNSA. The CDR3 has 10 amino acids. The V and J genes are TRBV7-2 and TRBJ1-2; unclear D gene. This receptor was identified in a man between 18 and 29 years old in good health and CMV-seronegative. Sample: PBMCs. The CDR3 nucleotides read TGTGCCAGCAGCTTATGGTACGCGAAGTTC. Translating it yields CASSLWYAKF.